This is a list of T cell receptor beta chains from one sample in a study of T cells in Graves' hyperthyroidism and ophthalmopathy. TCRdb re-derived calls from the multiplex PCR reads in MiXCR, one entry per CDR3 protein. Of about half a million distinct CDR3 sequences detected, just under 20% appear once; the ten largest clones hold 45% to 50%. The specimen was blood. The receptors here all came from a man between 40 and 49 years old with Graves' ophthalmopathy. Both conserved end residues are part of each CDR3. A D gene is named only where the DNA matches it firmly. Not every row has a clone size; where given, it reads once, few, many or a size class.

d_gene: TRBD1
v_gene: TRBV6-1
abundance: few
j_gene: TRBJ2-7
CDR3aa: CATSDRHSYEQYF
CDR3nt: TGTGCCACCTCGGACAGGCATAGCTACGAGCAGTACTTC

d_gene: NA
v_gene: TRBV28
abundance: many
j_gene: TRBJ2-7
CDR3aa: CASSLQAGGFQAYEQYF
CDR3nt: TGTGCCAGCAGTTTACAAGCGGGTGGATTCCAAGCCTACGAGCAGTACTTC

d_gene: TRBD2
v_gene: TRBV5-1
abundance: few
j_gene: TRBJ2-1
CDR3aa: CASSLRAAGGSGNEQFF
CDR3nt: TGCGCCAGCAGCTTGCGGGCAGCGGGAGGATCGGGTAATGAGCAGTTCTTC

d_gene: NA
v_gene: TRBV5-5
abundance: few
j_gene: TRBJ1-5
CDR3aa: CASSSGAEESQHF
CDR3nt: TGTGCCAGCAGCTCCGGGGCCGAGGAGTCCCAGCATTTT

d_gene: NA
v_gene: TRBV3-1
abundance: many
j_gene: TRBJ1-5
CDR3aa: CASSQDPGIGVQPQHF
CDR3nt: TGTGCCAGCAGCCAAGATCCAGGAATCGGGGTTCAGCCCCAGCATTTT

d_gene: NA
v_gene: TRBV28
abundance: many
j_gene: TRBJ1-1
CDR3aa: CAIFANTEAFF
CDR3nt: TGTGCCATCTTCGCGAACACTGAAGCTTTCTTT

d_gene: TRBD2
v_gene: TRBV30
abundance: many
j_gene: TRBJ2-7
CDR3aa: CAWTPGGAGGYEQYF
CDR3nt: TGTGCCTGGACCCCTGGGGGAGCGGGAGGGTACGAGCAGTACTTC

d_gene: NA
v_gene: TRBV13
abundance: NA
j_gene: TRBJ1-6
CDR3aa: CASSLGPVSSYNSPLHF
CDR3nt: TGTGCCAGCAGCTTGGGACCGGTGAGCTCCTATAATTCACCCCTCCACTTT

d_gene: NA
v_gene: TRBV30
abundance: NA
j_gene: TRBJ1-4
CDR3aa: CAWSGGMDEKLFF
CDR3nt: TGTGCCTGGAGTGGGGGAATGGATGAAAAACTGTTTTTT

d_gene: TRBD1
v_gene: TRBV5-1
abundance: many
j_gene: TRBJ1-1
CDR3aa: CASSRGQGAPSTEAFF
CDR3nt: TGCGCCAGCAGCAGGGGACAGGGGGCGCCGAGCACTGAAGCTTTCTTT

d_gene: NA
v_gene: TRBV19
abundance: NA
j_gene: TRBJ2-3
CDR3aa: CASSSQEKVTQYF
CDR3nt: TGTGCCAGTTCATCTCAGGAAAAGGTTACGCAGTATTTT

d_gene: TRBD2
v_gene: TRBV7-2
abundance: few
j_gene: TRBJ2-5
CDR3aa: CASSLEYERGGYQETQYF
CDR3nt: TGTGCCAGCAGCTTAGAGTACGAGCGGGGGGGATACCAAGAGACCCAGTACTTC

d_gene: NA
v_gene: TRBV20-1
abundance: few
j_gene: TRBJ2-3
CDR3aa: CSARGGGDITDTQYF
CDR3nt: TGCAGTGCTAGAGGGGGCGGAGATATCACAGATACGCAGTATTTT

d_gene: TRBD1
v_gene: TRBV2
abundance: few
j_gene: TRBJ1-5
CDR3aa: CASRGDRIQPQHF
CDR3nt: TGTGCCAGCAGGGGGGACAGGATTCAGCCCCAGCATTTT

d_gene: NA
v_gene: TRBV6-4
abundance: NA
j_gene: TRBJ1-1
CDR3aa: CASMGRLAMPEGTEAFF
CDR3nt: TGTGCCAGCATGGGGAGATTAGCGATGCCAGAGGGCACTGAAGCTTTCTTT

d_gene: NA
v_gene: TRBV6-1
abundance: few
j_gene: TRBJ2-1
CDR3aa: CASSRYHENEQFF
CDR3nt: TGTGCCAGCAGTAGATATCACGAAAATGAGCAGTTCTTC

d_gene: NA
v_gene: TRBV7-2
abundance: few
j_gene: TRBJ1-2
CDR3aa: CASSLNMNGYTF
CDR3nt: TGTGCCAGCAGCTTAAACATGAATGGCTACACCTTC

d_gene: NA
v_gene: TRBV27
abundance: many
j_gene: TRBJ2-1
CDR3aa: CASTAVGGHNEQFF
CDR3nt: TGTGCCAGCACCGCTGTCGGGGGTCACAATGAGCAGTTCTTC

d_gene: NA
v_gene: TRBV2
abundance: many
j_gene: TRBJ2-7
CDR3aa: CASTRNGVLGEQYF
CDR3nt: TGTGCCAGCACCCGAAACGGGGTCCTTGGCGAGCAGTACTTC

d_gene: TRBD1
v_gene: TRBV20-1
abundance: NA
j_gene: TRBJ2-7
CDR3aa: CSITGQEDYEQYF
CDR3nt: TGCAGTATTACGGGACAGGAAGACTACGAGCAGTACTTC

d_gene: TRBD2
v_gene: TRBV30
abundance: NA
j_gene: TRBJ2-2
CDR3aa: CAWTEGLAGGPGELFF
CDR3nt: TGTGCCTGGACTGAAGGACTAGCGGGAGGCCCCGGGGAGCTGTTTTTT

d_gene: NA
v_gene: TRBV5-6
abundance: NA
j_gene: TRBJ2-1
CDR3aa: CASSEGWGSDEQFF
CDR3nt: TGTGCCAGCAGCGAGGGTTGGGGATCCGATGAGCAGTTCTTC

d_gene: TRBD2
v_gene: TRBV28
abundance: many
j_gene: TRBJ2-7
CDR3aa: CASPGASGSYEQYF
CDR3nt: TGTGCCAGCCCTGGGGCTAGCGGGAGCTACGAGCAGTACTTC

d_gene: NA
v_gene: TRBV24-1
abundance: NA
j_gene: TRBJ2-1
CDR3aa: CATSDPSGGNNEQFF
CDR3nt: TGTGCCACCAGTGATCCCTCAGGAGGGAACAATGAGCAGTTCTTC

d_gene: TRBD2
v_gene: TRBV9
abundance: NA
j_gene: TRBJ2-2
CDR3aa: CASSVLSGTTGELFF
CDR3nt: TGTGCCAGCAGCGTACTCAGCGGGACCACCGGGGAGCTGTTTTTT

d_gene: NA
v_gene: TRBV7-9
abundance: NA
j_gene: TRBJ2-1
CDR3aa: CAGKKGENEQFF
CDR3nt: TGTGCTGGAAAAAAGGGGGAAAATGAGCAGTTCTTC